One sample yielded the 15 T cell receptor beta chains listed below, sequenced in a study of cytomegalovirus exposure and HLA in healthy donors. 13 Jbeta primers and 60 Vbeta primers were used for the PCR. The protocol was immunoSEQ multiplex PCR, while the TCRdb copy is restricted to in-frame clones and leaves out a portion. This table holds about 110,000 clones, 83% found once. The specimen sequenced was PBMCs. These receptors all stem from a man between 18 and 35 years old in good health and CMV-seronegative.

This clone was detected once. The V call is TRBV27, the J call TRBJ2-7; a weak D match, TRBD2 (6 bases). Germline CDR1 is MNHEY and CDR2 is SMNVEV (reference sequence). Trimming stripped 5 bases from V and 0 bases from J, with 11 bases between. This CDR3 spans 14 amino acids. CDR3 in DNA: TGTGCCAGCAGTCACCGGACTAACTCCTACGAGCAGTACTTC. Residues: CASSHRTNSYEQYF.

The chain joins TRBV19 to TRBJ2-5; D ambiguous. Germline assignment: CDR1 LNHDA and CDR2 SQIVND (reference sequence). V lost 10 bases to trimming and J lost 1 base, with 4 bases between them. This CDR3 is 10 amino acids long. DNA of the CDR3: TGTGCCACCTTCCAAGAGACCCAGTACTTC. Its translation: CATFQETQYF.

In its sample, this clone was seen a few times. The rearrangement links TRBV7-9 to TRBJ2-7; 9 bases agree with TRBD2. The ends lost 4 bases at V and 7 bases at J; junction bases unmatched: 8. The length of the CDR3 is 14 residues. CDR1 is SEHNR and CDR2 is FQNEAQ in the germline V gene (reference sequence). This chain's CDR3 is CASSSLAGMGEQYF. CDR3 DNA sequence: TGTGCCAGCAGCTCCCTAGCGGGAATGGGAGAGCAGTACTTC.

The V gene is TRBV12-2, the J gene TRBJ2-1; the table names TRBD2, a call not compared with the DNA. TRBV12-2 is termed a pseudogene. The CDR3 consists of 16 residues. CDR3 coding DNA: TGTGCAAGTCGTTATGTGGGACTAGCGGGAGTTAGGGAGCAGTTCTTC. The encoded protein is CASRYVGLAGVREQFF.

In this sample, this clone turned up a few times. The chain is built from TRBV25-1 and TRBJ2-7, with D possibly TRBD1 on 5 matching bases. Between the trimmed V and J ends, which lost 4 bases and 5 bases, there was a span of 15 bases. Germline V gene data show CDR1 as MGHDK and CDR2 as SYGVNS. The CDR3 consists of 14 residues. CDR3 sequence: CASSVGRLGHEQYF. In nucleotides, the CDR3 is TGTGCCAGCAGTGTGGGGCGCCTAGGCCACGAGCAGTACTTC.

This clone has only one observation. The CDR3 loop is CASSPRVVASGSNEQFF. In DNA, the CDR3 is TGTGCCAGCAGCCCTAGGGTTGTGGCTAGCGGGAGCAATGAGCAGTTCTTC. This chain links TRBV5-4 with TRBJ2-1; 10 bases align to TRBD2. With V trimmed by 4 bases and J by 6 bases, 13 bases remained unmatched. CDR1 is SGHNT, CDR2 YYREEE, per germline (reference sequence). CDR3 length equals 17 residues.

The V gene is TRBV4-1, the J gene TRBJ2-2; 8 positions agree with TRBD2. The germline V gene encodes CDR1 MGHRA and CDR2 YSYEKL. V lost 1 base and J lost 3; bases outside the gene matches: 4. This CDR3 has 16 amino acids. This chain's CDR3 is CASSQVASGYTGELFF. The DNA for the CDR3 is TGCGCCAGCAGCCAAGTTGCTAGCGGGTACACCGGGGAGCTGTTTTTT.

With respect to this clone: One junction end does not reproduce the germline sequence, and a read error may be involved. The chain couples TRBV7-7 to TRBJ1-1; D unclear. The CDR3 runs 15 residues. The germline V gene has CDR1 SSHAT and CDR2 FNYEAQ (reference sequence). CDR3 in amino acids: CASSPPPVVNTEAFF. The CDR3 DNA reads as TGTGCTAGCAGCCCACCCCCGGTCGTGAACACTGAAGCTTTCTTT.

V and J are TRBV7-2 and TRBJ1-2; no clear D gene. Germline V gives CDR1 SGHTA, CDR2 FQGNSA. The CDR3 runs 15 residues. V gave up 2 bases and J gave up 2 bases, with 12 bases separating them. CDR3 region: CASSLNSAANYGYTF. CDR3 sequence (DNA): TGTGCCAGCAGCTTAAATTCCGCAGCGAACTATGGCTACACCTTC.

This clone was seen once. The gene calls are TRBV4-3 and TRBJ2-7; D is unclear. V gave up 4 bases and J gave up 1 base, with 8 bases separating them. Per germline, CDR1 LGHNA and CDR2 YSLEER. The CDR3 loop spans 13 amino acids. For the CDR3, the DNA is TGCGCCAGCAGCCTGGGCCCTTCCTACGAGCAGTACTTC. Translating gives CASSLGPSYEQYF.

The chain combines TRBV7-9 with TRBJ1-5, with a weak D call TRBD1 (5 bases). V was pared by 5 bases and J by 4 bases, with 12 bases between. The CDR3 runs to 14 residues. The germline V gene has CDR1 SEHNR and CDR2 FQNEAQ (reference sequence). The CDR3 loop is CASSGAQGNQPQHF. CDR3 nucleotides: TGTGCCAGCAGCGGCGCCCAGGGAAATCAGCCCCAGCATTTT. Full variable domain (rest looked up from reference TRBV7-9 and TRBJ1-5): DTGVSQNPRHKITKRGQNVTFRCDPISEHNRLYWYRQTLGQGPEFLTYFQNEAQLEKSRLLSDRFSAERPKGSFSTLEIQRTEQGDSAMYLCASSGAQGNQPQHFGDGTRLSIL.

CDR3 residues: CASRMTGQGTEAFF. For the CDR3, the DNA is TGTGCCAGCCGAATGACAGGGCAGGGCACTGAAGCTTTCTTT. V is TRBV6-5 and J is TRBJ1-1; TRBD1 matches at 7 bases. Germline assignment: CDR1 MNHEY and CDR2 SVGAGI. Trimming at V came to 8 bases and at J to 4 bases, leaving 10 bases not matched to a gene. This CDR3 region has 14 residues.

The genes are TRBV5-1 and TRBJ1-1; 7 nucleotides align to TRBD1. Germline V gene data show CDR1 as SGHRS and CDR2 as YFSETQ. J was trimmed by 4 bases and V by 2 bases; bases with no gene match: 5. The CDR3 loop spans 14 amino acids. The CDR3 DNA reads as TGCGCCAGCAGCTTTACAGGGGCGCGCACTGAAGCTTTCTTT. Residues: CASSFTGARTEAFF.

The chain is built from TRBV6-6 and TRBJ1-5; 8 positions match TRBD1. Germline CDR1 and CDR2: MNHNY and SVGAGI (reference sequence). CDR3 length: 14 residues. With 5 bases clipped from V and 4 bases from J, the junction kept 4 bases outside the gene matches. The DNA for the CDR3 is TGTGCCAGCAGTCGGACAGGGAAAAATCAGCCCCAGCATTTT. Translation: CASSRTGKNQPQHF.

The J gene is TRBJ2-5, the V gene TRBV28; 7 bases match TRBD1. This CDR3 is built from 16 residues. Trimming cost V 5 bases and J 1 base; bases outside gene matches: 10. From germline, CDR1 is MDHEN and CDR2 SYDVKM. In DNA form, the CDR3 reads TGTGCCAGCAGTCCACAGGGGCGAGATCCCCAAGAGACCCAGTACTTC. Protein: CASSPQGRDPQETQYF.